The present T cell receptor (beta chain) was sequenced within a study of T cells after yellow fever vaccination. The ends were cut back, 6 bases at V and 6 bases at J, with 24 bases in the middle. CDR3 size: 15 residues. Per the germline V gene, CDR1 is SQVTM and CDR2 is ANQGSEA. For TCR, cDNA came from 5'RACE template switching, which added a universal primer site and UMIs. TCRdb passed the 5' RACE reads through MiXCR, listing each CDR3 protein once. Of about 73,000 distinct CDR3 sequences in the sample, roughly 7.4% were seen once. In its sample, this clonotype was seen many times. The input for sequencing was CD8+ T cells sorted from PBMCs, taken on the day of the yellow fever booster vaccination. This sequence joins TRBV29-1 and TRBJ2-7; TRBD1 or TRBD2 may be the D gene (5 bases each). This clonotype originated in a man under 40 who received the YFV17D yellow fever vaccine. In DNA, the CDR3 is TGCAGCGTCGCCCCCCCGGGACGTAACCCGGTCGAGCAGTACTTC. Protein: CSVAPPGRNPVEQYF.